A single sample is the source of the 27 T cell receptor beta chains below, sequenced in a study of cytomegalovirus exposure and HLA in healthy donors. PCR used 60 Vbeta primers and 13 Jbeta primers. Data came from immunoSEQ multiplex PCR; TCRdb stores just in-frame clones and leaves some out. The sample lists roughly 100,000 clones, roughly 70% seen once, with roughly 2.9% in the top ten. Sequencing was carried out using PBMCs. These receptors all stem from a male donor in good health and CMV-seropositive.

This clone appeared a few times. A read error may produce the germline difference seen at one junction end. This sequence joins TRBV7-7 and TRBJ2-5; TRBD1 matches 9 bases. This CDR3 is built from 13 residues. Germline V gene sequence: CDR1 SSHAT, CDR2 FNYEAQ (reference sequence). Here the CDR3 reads CASSINDRGIQYF. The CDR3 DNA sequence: TGTGCTAGCAGCATCAATGACAGGGGGATCCAGTACTTC.

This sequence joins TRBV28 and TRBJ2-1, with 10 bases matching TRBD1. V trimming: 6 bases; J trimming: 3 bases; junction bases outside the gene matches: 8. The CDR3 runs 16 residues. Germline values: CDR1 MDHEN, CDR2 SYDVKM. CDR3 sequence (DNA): TGTGCCAGCAGGCGTACCCGGACAGGGGGCTACAATGAGCAGTTCTTC. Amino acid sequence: CASRRTRTGGYNEQFF.

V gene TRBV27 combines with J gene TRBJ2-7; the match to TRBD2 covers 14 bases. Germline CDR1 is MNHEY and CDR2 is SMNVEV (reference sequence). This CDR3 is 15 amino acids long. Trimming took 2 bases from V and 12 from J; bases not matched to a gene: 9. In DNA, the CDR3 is TGTGCCAGCAGTTTAATGACTAGCGGGAGGGCAGGGTTGTACTTC. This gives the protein CASSLMTSGRAGLYF.

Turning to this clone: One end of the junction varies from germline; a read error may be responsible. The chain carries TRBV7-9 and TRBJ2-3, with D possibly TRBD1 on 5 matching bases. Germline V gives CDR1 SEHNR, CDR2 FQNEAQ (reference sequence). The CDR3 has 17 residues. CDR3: CSSSLVGAGIGTDTQYF. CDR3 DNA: TGTTCCAGCAGCTTAGTAGGGGCTGGGATTGGCACAGATACGCAGTATTTT.

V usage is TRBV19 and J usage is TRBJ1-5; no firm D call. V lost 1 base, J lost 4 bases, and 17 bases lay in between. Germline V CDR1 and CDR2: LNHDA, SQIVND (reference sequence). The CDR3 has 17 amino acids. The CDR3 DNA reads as TGTGCCAGTAGTATAGCGGGCGCGGGTCGTCGAAATCAGCCCCAGCATTTT. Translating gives CASSIAGAGRRNQPQHF.

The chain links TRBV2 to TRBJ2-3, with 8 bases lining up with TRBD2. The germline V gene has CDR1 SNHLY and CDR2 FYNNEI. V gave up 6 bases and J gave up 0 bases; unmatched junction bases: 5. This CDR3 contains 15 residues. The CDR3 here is CASRKRELSTDTQYF. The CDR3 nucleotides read TGTGCCAGCAGGAAGCGGGAGCTAAGCACAGATACGCAGTATTTT. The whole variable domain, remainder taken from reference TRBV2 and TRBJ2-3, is EPEVTQTPSHQVTQMGQEVILRCVPISNHLYFYWYRQILGQKVEFLVSFYNNEISEKSEIFDDQFSVERPDGSNFTLKIRSTKLEDSAMYFCASRKRELSTDTQYFGPGTRLTVL.

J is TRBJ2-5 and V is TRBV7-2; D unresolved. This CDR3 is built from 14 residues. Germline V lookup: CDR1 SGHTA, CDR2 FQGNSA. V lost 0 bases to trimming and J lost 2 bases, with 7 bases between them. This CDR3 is CASSLAVQQETQYF. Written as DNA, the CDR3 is TGTGCCAGCAGCTTAGCAGTTCAGCAAGAGACCCAGTACTTC.

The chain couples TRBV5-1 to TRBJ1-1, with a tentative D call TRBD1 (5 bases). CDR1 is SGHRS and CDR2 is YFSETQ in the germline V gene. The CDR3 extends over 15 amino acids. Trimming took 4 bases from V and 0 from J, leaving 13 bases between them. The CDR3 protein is CASSQRQQMNTEAFF. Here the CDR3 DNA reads TGCGCCAGCAGCCAGAGACAGCAAATGAACACTGAAGCTTTCTTT.

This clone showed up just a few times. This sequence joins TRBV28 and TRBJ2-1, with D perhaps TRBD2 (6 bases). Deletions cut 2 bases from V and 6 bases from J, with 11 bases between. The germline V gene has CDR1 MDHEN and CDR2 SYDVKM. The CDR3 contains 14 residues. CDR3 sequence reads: CASSLNWGGNEQFF. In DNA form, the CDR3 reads TGTGCCAGCAGTTTAAATTGGGGAGGCAATGAGCAGTTCTTC.

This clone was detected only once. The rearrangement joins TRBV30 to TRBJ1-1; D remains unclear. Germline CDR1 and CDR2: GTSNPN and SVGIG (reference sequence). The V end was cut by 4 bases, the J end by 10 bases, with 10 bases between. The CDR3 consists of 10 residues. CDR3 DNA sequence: TGTGCCTGGAAGAAAAGCCGAGCTTTCTTT. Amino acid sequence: CAWKKSRAFF.

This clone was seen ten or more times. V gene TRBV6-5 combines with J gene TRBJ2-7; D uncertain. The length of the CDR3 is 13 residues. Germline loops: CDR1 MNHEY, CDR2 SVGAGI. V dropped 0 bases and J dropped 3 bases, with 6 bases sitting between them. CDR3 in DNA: TGTGCCAGCAGTTACTCAGTCGGCTACGAGCAGTACTTC. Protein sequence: CASSYSVGYEQYF.

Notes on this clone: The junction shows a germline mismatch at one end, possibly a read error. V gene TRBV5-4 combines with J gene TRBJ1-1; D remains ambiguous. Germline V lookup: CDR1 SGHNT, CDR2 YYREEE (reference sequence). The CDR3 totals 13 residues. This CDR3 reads CASSEGMNPEAFF. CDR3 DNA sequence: TGTGCCAGCAGCGAGGGAATGAACCCTGAAGCTTTCTTT.

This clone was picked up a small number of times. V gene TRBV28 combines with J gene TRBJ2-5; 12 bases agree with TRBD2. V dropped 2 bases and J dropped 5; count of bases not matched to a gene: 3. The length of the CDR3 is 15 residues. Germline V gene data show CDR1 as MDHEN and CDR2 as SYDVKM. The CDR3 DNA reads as TGTGCCAGCAGTTTAAGACTAGCGGGAGCGGAGACCCAGTACTTC. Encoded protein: CASSLRLAGAETQYF.

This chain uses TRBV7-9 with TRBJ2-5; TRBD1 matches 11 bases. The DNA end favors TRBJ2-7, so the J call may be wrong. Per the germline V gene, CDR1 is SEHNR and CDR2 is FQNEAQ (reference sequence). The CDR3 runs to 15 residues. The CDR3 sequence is CASRLEGGTGGEQYF. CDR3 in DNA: TGTGCCAGCAGACTCGAGGGGGGGACAGGGGGCGAGCAGTACTTC.

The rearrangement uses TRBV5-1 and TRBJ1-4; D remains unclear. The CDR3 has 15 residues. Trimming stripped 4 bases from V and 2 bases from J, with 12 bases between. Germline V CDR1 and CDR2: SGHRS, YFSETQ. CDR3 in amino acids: CASSPVDSTNEKLFF. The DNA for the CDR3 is TGCGCCAGCAGCCCGGTGGACTCGACTAATGAAAAACTGTTTTTT.

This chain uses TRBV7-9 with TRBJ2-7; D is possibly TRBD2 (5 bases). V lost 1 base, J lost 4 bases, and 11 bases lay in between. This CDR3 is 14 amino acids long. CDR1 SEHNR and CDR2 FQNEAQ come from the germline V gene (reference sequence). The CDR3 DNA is TGTGCCAGCAGCTTAGAGAGGCGAGGGTACGAGCAGTACTTC. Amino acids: CASSLERRGYEQYF.

The CDR3 sequence: CASSPAGPGNTIYF. For the CDR3, the DNA is TGTGCCAGCAGCCCTGCGGGGCCTGGAAACACCATATATTTT. V usage is TRBV11-3 and J usage is TRBJ1-3; the D gene is possibly TRBD1 (5 bases). The CDR3 spans 14 residues. Germline CDR1 is SGHNT and CDR2 is YENEEA. Trimming pared 5 bases from V and 2 bases from J, leaving 10 bases between.

The chain's CDR3 is CASSFQLSGEQFF. The CDR3 DNA reads as TGTGCCAGCAGTTTCCAACTTTCGGGTGAGCAGTTCTTC. The gene calls are TRBV6-6 and TRBJ2-1; D call uncertain. CDR3 length: 13 residues. CDR1 is MNHNY, CDR2 SVGAGI, per germline (reference sequence). V was pared by 4 bases and J by 9 bases, with 13 bases between.

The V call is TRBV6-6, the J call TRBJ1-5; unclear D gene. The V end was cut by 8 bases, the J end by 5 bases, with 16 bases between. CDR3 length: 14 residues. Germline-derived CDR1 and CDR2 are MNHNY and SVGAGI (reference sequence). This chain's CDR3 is CASSPTRVDQPQHF. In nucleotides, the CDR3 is TGTGCCAGCTCCCCGACGAGGGTAGATCAGCCCCAGCATTTT.

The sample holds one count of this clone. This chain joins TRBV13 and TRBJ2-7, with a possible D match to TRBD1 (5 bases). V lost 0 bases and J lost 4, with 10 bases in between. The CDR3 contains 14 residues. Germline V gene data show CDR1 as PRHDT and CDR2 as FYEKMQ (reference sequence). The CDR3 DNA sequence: TGTGCCAGCAGCTTAGGAGACAGACGTTACGAGCAGTACTTC. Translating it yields CASSLGDRRYEQYF.

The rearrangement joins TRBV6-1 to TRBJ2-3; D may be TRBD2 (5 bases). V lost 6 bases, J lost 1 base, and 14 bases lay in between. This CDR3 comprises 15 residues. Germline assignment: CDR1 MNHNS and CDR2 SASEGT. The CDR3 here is CASSDYTDGTDTQYF. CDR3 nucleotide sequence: TGTGCCAGCAGCGACTATACGGACGGCACAGATACGCAGTATTTT.

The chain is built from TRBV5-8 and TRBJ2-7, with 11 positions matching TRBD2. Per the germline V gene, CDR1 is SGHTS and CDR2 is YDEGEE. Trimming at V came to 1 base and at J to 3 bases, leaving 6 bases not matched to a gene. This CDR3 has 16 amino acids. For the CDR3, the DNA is TGTGCCAGCAGCTTGTTAGGGACTAGCGGATTCTACGAGCAGTACTTC. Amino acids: CASSLLGTSGFYEQYF.

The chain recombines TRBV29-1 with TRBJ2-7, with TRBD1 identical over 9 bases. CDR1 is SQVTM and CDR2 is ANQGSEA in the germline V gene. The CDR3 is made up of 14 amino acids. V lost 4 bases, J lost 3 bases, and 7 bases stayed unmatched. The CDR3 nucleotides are TGCAGCGTTGCGACCTCGGGACAGGGCTACGAGCAGTACTTC. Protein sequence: CSVATSGQGYEQYF.

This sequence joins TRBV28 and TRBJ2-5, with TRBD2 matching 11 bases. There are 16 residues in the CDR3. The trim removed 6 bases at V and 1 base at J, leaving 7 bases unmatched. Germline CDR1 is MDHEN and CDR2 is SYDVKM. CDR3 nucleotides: TGTGCCAGCAGCTCCGGGACTAGCGGACCCCAAGAGACCCAGTACTTC. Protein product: CASSSGTSGPQETQYF.

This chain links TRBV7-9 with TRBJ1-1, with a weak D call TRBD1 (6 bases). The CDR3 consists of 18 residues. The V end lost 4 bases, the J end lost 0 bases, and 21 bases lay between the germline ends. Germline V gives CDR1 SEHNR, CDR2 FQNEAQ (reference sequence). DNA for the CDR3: TGTGCCAGCAGCTCTCTATTGGCCAAGAGGGACATGAACACTGAAGCTTTCTTT. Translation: CASSSLLAKRDMNTEAFF.

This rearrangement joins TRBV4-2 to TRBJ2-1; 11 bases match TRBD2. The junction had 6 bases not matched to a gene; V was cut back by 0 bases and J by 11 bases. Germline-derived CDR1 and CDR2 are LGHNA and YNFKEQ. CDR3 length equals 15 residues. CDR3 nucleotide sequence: TGTGCCAGCAGCCAAGATCCTAGCGGGAGGTTTAAGCAGTTCTTC. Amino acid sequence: CASSQDPSGRFKQFF.

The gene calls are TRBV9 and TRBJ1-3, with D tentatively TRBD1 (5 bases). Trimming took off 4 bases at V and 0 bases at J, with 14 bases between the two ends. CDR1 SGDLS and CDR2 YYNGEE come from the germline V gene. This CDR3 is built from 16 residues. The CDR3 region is CASSTSRGNSGNTIYF. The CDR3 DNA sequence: TGTGCCAGCAGCACTAGCCGGGGGAACTCTGGAAACACCATATATTTT.